This passage covers 8 T cell receptor beta chains from one sample sequenced in a study of cytotoxic CD8 clonotypes in ibrutinib-treated CLL (dated by TCRdb to the early 2020s). Libraries came from the immunoSEQ multiplex PCR assay. What TCRdb holds here is the immuneACCESS table cut down to in-frame rearrangements. Part of the clones is not present; checked against another copy, under half of the missing clones reflect an unresolved V gene, and the others are unexplained. The sample includes under 200,000 clones, with roughly 80% observed a single time. Of the sample, under 5.5% falls within the top ten clones. This sample's time point label indicates: approximately 25 months on ibrutinib. The source was PBMCs, collected after 24 months of ibrutinib treatment. The source of these receptors is a human donor with chronic lymphocytic leukemia.

The chain has TRBV5-1 and TRBJ2-3, with 12 bases that match TRBD2. In germline, CDR1 is SGHRS, CDR2 YFSETQ. CDR3 length equals 18 residues. Trimming cost V 0 bases and J 2 bases; bases outside gene matches: 7. CDR3 protein: CASSLGRLAGVDTDTQYF. CDR3 sequence (DNA): TGCGCCAGCAGCTTGGGTAGACTAGCGGGAGTGGACACAGATACGCAGTATTTT.

The chain joins TRBV7-8 to TRBJ1-3; the match to TRBD1 covers 7 bases. The J segment lost 2 bases and the V segment lost 6 bases, leaving 10 bases of the junction unmatched. CDR1 and CDR2 from the germline V gene are SGHVS and FQNEAQ. This CDR3 has 16 residues. The CDR3 region has the DNA TGTGCCAGCAGGACAGGGAGAGGGGTCCCTGGAAACACCATATATTTT. Translated, it gives CASRTGRGVPGNTIYF.

The count of this clone is one. The V call is TRBV2, the J call TRBJ2-3, with a tentative D call TRBD2 (6 bases). The CDR3 has 15 residues. Germline CDR1 reads SNHLY; CDR2 reads FYNNEI. V lost 3 bases to trimming and J lost 2 bases, with 12 bases between them. In nucleotides, the CDR3 is TGTGCCAGCAGTGATATAGCGGAAGTCACAGATACGCAGTATTTT. Residues: CASSDIAEVTDTQYF.

CDR3 protein: CASSLGAGTGGLHF. CDR3 bases: TGCGCCAGCAGCTTGGGAGCCGGGACAGGGGGTCTGCATTTT. The chain uses TRBV5-1 and TRBJ1-5, with 11 bases identical to TRBD1. V was pared by 0 bases and J by 15 bases, with 8 bases of the junction left unmatched. CDR1 SGHRS and CDR2 YFSETQ come from the germline V gene. The CDR3 totals 14 residues.

This clone came up once. As DNA, the CDR3 is TGTGCCAGCAGCTTAGGTGGACTAGCGTCGAATGAGCAGTTCTTC. Protein sequence: CASSLGGLASNEQFF. The genes are TRBV11-3 and TRBJ2-1; the match to TRBD2 covers 9 bases. The V and J ends lost 1 base and 7 bases, in that order; junction bases with no gene match: 5. This CDR3 spans 15 amino acids. The germline gives CDR1 SGHNT, CDR2 YENEEA.

V is TRBV7-2 and J is TRBJ2-3, with D possibly matching TRBD2 (5 bases). Looked up from germline, CDR1 is SGHTA and CDR2 is FQGNSA. The V end was cut by 5 bases, the J end by 5 bases, with 26 bases between. The CDR3 runs 18 residues. This CDR3 is CASSREAGKKGIQDTQYF. In nucleotides, the CDR3 is TGTGCCAGCAGCCGAGAAGCCGGGAAAAAAGGCATACAAGATACGCAGTATTTT.

The V gene is TRBV14, the J gene TRBJ2-3; D is ambiguous. The CDR3 is 18 residues long. Germline-derived CDR1 and CDR2 are SGHDN and FVKESK. The germline V and J ends were trimmed by 0 bases and 2 bases, with 18 bases remaining between them. CDR3: CASSQEDASYPLTDTQYF. CDR3 nucleotides: TGTGCCAGCAGCCAAGAGGATGCATCGTACCCCCTCACAGATACGCAGTATTTT. Combining the CDR3 with reference TRBV14 and TRBJ2-3 gives the whole variable domain EAGVTQFPSHSVIEKGQTVTLRCDPISGHDNLYWYRRVMGKEIKFLLHFVKESKQDESGMPNNRFLAERTGGTYSTLKVQPAELEDSGVYFCASSQEDASYPLTDTQYFGPGTRLTVL.

The chain uses TRBV12-5 and TRBJ2-1; perhaps TRBD2 as D (6 bases). CDR3 length: 14 residues. Germline assignment: CDR1 LGHNT and CDR2 FRNRAP. Trimming took off 7 bases at V and 10 bases at J, with 20 bases between the two ends. In DNA form, the CDR3 reads TGTGCTAGTGCCCGGGACCTGCCGGGAGACGAGCAGTTCTTC. As protein: CASARDLPGDEQFF.